This TCR beta chain was recorded in a study of T cell responses to AZD1222 COVID-19 vaccine. Study outcomes and limitations: There were vaccine-associated CD4 TCRs across spike, dominant at 160-218 and 743-854. Unmutated regions of variants are reportedly targeted by nearly half of spike-specific TCRs. Most donors were white British and more were female, and clonal diversity was possibly underestimated. With two AZD1222 doses given, Spike-specific TCR breadth and depth both rose.

A note on this clone: What it binds is unknown.

V gave up 4 bases and J gave up 6 bases; unmatched junction bases: 4. Germline CDR1 SGHTA, CDR2 FQGNSA. The CDR3 is 16 residues long. The table came from immunoSEQ multiplex PCR; TCRdb's copy has only in-frame clones and leaves some out. The sample includes some 180,000 clones, about nine tenths of them seen just once. The gene calls are TRBV7-2 and TRBJ2-2, with 14 bases identical to TRBD2. Material: peripheral blood, obtained on day 0 of AZD1222 vaccination. This sequence originates from an adult in good health. The CDR3: CASSSTSGGVPGELFF. The CDR3 coding sequence is TGTGCCAGCAGCTCGACTAGCGGGGGGGTCCCCGGGGAGCTGTTTTTT.